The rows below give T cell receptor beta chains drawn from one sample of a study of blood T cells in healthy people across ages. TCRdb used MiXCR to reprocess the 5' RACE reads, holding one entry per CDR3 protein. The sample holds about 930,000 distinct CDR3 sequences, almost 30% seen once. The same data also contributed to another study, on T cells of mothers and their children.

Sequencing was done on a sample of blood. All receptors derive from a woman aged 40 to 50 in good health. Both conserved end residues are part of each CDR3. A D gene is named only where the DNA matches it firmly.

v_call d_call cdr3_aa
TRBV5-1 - CASSLAMTGWRETQYF
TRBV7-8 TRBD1 CASSPGQGSPPSYTF
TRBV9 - CASSVVPDSYEQYF
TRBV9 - CASSSRAAQSRGGANVLTF
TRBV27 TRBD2 CASSLYSGGATDTQYF
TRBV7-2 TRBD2 CASSPITRGTSGGKETQYF
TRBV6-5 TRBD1 CASIAGQGLVTQYF
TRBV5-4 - CASGLQGFSVSEQYF
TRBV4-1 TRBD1 CASSLMRTGGQEKLFF
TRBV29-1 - CSGQEDSNQPQHF
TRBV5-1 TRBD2 CASGNPSGGVEGTGELFF
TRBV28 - CASRRQALNTEAFF
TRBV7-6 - CASSPVYSGANVLTF
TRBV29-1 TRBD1 CSVRDRARYNEQFF
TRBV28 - CASTQTGTYEKLFF
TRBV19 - CASNWQAQYSNQPQHF
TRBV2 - CASSESQGLGETQYF
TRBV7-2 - CASSLEPGTHQPQHF
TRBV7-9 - CASSWTGETDTQYF
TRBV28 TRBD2 CASRIAGVIYEQYF
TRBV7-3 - CASSLVAAMYNEQFF
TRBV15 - CATSRDIRGYEQYF
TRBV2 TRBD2 CASSSSGYNEQFF